This T cell receptor (beta chain) stems from a study of CD8+CD57+ T cells in acquired aplastic anemia. Study-wide background: Recorded DNA amounts for sorted CD4+ and CD8+ cells had an average of 3.2 ug. General observations from the study: Overlap between patients and controls comprised roughly 30 CD8+ CDR3 sequences. Patients versus controls showed no significant CD8+ Simpson's diversity difference.

The patients chosen for sequencing had shown expansion of CD8+CD57+ cells (detected by flow cytometry). In its sample, this clonotype was seen many times. The antigen is not known. Using genomic DNA as the template, TCR beta VDJ and CDR3 profiling was carried out. TCRdb re-called the reads through MiXCR, storing one row per CDR3 protein. The sample contains approximately 180,000 distinct CDR3 sequences, roughly 48% of which appear only once. CDR3 length equals 14 residues. In germline, CDR1 is MNHNS, CDR2 SASEGT. The germline V and J ends were trimmed by 8 bases and 1 base, with 12 bases remaining between them.

V usage is TRBV6-1 and J usage is TRBJ1-5; a possible D gene is TRBD1 (5 bases). The material sequenced was sorted CD4+, CD8+, or CD8+CD57+ T cells (not recorded which) from PBMCs. This TCR derives from a human donor with aplastic anemia. CDR3 loop: CASGGARSNQPQHF. DNA of the CDR3: TGTGCCAGCGGAGGGGCGAGGAGCAATCAGCCCCAGCATTTT.